Reported below is one T cell receptor (beta chain). This specimen comes from a study of T cell changes during pregnancy in multiple sclerosis. The repertoire was sequenced with immunoSEQ multiplex PCR; TCRdb's copy has only in-frame clones and lacks some. Among about 29,000 clones listed, 70% to 90% were seen once. This receptor was obtained from a female donor with multiple sclerosis, enrolled in a pregnancy study. The sequences come from CD8+ T cells from peripheral blood mononuclear cells, collected after pregnancy.

The CDR3 nucleotides read TGTGCCAGCAGTTTAGCGATCTCTGGGGCCAACGTCCTGACTTTC. This gives the protein CASSLAISGANVLTF. The chain links TRBV27 to TRBJ2-6; D is undetermined. The V and J ends lost 2 bases and 0 bases respectively, with 5 bases between them. Germline CDR1 reads MNHEY; CDR2 reads SMNVEV (reference sequence). CDR3 length: 15 amino acids.